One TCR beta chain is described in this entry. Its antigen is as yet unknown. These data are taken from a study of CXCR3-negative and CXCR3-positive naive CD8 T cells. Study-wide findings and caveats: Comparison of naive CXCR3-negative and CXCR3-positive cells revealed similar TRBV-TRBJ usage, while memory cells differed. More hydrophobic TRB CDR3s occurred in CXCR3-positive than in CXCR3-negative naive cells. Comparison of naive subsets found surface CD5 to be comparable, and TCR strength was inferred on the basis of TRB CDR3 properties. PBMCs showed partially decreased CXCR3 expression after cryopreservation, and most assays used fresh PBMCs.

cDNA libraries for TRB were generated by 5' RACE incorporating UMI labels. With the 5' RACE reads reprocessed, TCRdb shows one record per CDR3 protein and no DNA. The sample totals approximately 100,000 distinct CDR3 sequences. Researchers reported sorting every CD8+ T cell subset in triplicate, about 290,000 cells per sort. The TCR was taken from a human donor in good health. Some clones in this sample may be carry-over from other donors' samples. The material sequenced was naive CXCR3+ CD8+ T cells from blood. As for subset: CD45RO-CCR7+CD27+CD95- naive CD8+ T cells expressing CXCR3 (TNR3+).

Here the CDR3 reads CASSSPGTAGYEQYF. The rearrangement links TRBV12-3 or TRBV12-4 to TRBJ2-7; TCRdb returns TRBD2, unconfirmable since there is no DNA. This CDR3 region has 15 residues.